This record concerns one T cell receptor beta chain sequence. It has no known antigen specificity. No base quality information exists; no much larger clone differs at one position. Library method: the immunoSEQ multiplex PCR assay. TCRdb retrieved this table from immuneACCESS and kept in-frame rearrangements only. Not all clones are present; in checked studies, unresolved V genes account for under half, and no reason is known for the remainder. This sample lists some 80,000 clones; 90% to 95% were detected once. The ten biggest clones cover approximately 0.25% of the sample. The sample belongs to a study of technical replicates of blood from four donors (dated by TCRdb to between 2016 and 2019). The sequencing input was T cells isolated from PBMCs. This TCR came from a human donor in good health.

CDR3 sequence: CAISNPGQGAYGYTF. The DNA is TGTGCCATCAGTAACCCGGGACAGGGGGCCTATGGCTACACCTTC. The chain is made from TRBV10-3 and TRBJ1-2, with TRBD1 matching 12 junction bases. From the cysteine through the phenylalanine, the CDR3 covers 15 amino acids. Kept here is only the CDR3 DNA, which spans 45 bases and is read in frame from base 1. From V the trimming removes 5 bases and from J it removes 4 bases, while the gene matches leave 5 bases of the junction unaccounted for. Taken from the germline V gene, the CDR1 and CDR2 loops are ENHRY and SYGVKD.